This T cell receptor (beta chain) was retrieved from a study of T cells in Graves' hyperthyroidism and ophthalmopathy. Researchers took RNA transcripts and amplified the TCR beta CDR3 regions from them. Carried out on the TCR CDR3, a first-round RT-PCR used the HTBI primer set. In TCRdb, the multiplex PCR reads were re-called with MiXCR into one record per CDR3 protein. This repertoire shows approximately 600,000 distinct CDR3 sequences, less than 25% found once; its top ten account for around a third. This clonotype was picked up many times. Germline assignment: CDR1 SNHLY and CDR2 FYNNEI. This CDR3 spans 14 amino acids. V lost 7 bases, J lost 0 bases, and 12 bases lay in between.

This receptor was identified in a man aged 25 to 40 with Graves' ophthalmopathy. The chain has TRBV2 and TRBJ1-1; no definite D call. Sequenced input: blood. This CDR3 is CASMAGDMNTEAFF. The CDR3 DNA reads TGTGCCAGCATGGCAGGAGACATGAACACTGAAGCTTTCTTT.